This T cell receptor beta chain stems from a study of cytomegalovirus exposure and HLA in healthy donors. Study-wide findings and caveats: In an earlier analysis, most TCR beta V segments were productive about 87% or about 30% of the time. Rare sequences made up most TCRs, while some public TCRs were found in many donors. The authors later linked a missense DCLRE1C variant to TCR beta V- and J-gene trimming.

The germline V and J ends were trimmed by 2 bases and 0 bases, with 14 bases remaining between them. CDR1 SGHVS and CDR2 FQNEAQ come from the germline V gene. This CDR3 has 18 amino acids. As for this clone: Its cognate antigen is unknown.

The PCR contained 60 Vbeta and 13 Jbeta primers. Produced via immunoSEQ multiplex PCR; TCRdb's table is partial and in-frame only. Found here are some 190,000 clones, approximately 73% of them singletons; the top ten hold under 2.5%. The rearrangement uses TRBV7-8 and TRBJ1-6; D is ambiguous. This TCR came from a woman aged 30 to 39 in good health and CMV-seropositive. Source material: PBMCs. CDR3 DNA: TGTGCCAGCAGCTTACTTGTTCCGGGATCCTCCTATAATTCACCCCTCCACTTT. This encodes CASSLLVPGSSYNSPLHF.